These 26 T cell receptor beta chains came from one sample sequenced in a study of cytomegalovirus exposure and HLA in healthy donors. 60 Vbeta and 13 Jbeta primers were used in PCR. Clones were read by immunoSEQ multiplex PCR, and TCRdb kept only the in-frame ones, dropping some. The table has around 140,000 clones, about 82% seen once. Sequenced sample: PBMCs. The receptors here all came from a female donor in good health and CMV-seropositive.

In nucleotides, the CDR3 is TGTGCCAGCAGGCGGACAGGGGGTTCTAATTACAATGAGCAGTTCTTC. The encoded protein is CASRRTGGSNYNEQFF. This rearrangement joins TRBV7-9 to TRBJ2-1; 10 bases fit TRBD1. Germline CDR1 reads SEHNR; CDR2 reads FQNEAQ (reference sequence). The CDR3 runs 16 residues. With V trimmed by 6 bases and J by 4 bases, 9 bases remained unmatched.

This clone came up once. V gene TRBV7-2 combines with J gene TRBJ2-7; no definite D call. Trimming removed 0 bases from V and 5 bases from J, with 8 bases in between. CDR1 is SGHTA and CDR2 is FQGNSA in the germline V gene. CDR3 length equals 13 residues. CDR3 protein: CASSLAGVNEQYF. The CDR3 coding sequence is TGTGCCAGCAGCTTAGCGGGCGTCAACGAGCAGTACTTC.

This chain links TRBV7-3 with TRBJ2-3, with D possibly matching TRBD2 (5 bases). The CDR3 is 19 residues long. Trimming pared 1 base from V and 0 bases from J, leaving 20 bases between. Germline V gene sequence: CDR1 SGHTA, CDR2 FQGTGA. CDR3 nucleotide sequence: TGTGCCAGCAGCTTAAAGGGTCGGGGAGCTTACTCTAGCACAGATACGCAGTATTTT. Translated, it gives CASSLKGRGAYSSTDTQYF.

In its sample, this clone was seen once. The CDR3 region is CASSSFLGQSYNEQFF. The DNA for the CDR3 is TGTGCCAGTAGTAGTTTCCTCGGACAGTCCTACAATGAGCAGTTCTTC. The chain recombines TRBV19 with TRBJ2-1; weak D call: TRBD1 (6 bases). V was trimmed by 4 bases and J by 1 base, leaving 14 bases between them. CDR3 length: 16 residues. Germline lookup yields CDR1 LNHDA and CDR2 SQIVND (reference sequence).

In this sample, this clone turned up once. J is TRBJ2-7 and V is TRBV25-1; 8 positions agree with TRBD1. From germline, CDR1 is MGHDK and CDR2 SYGVNS. The CDR3 covers 13 residues. The V segment lost 8 bases and the J segment 3 bases; nucleotides outside the gene matches: 6. The CDR3 loop reads CASVSGTGYEQYF. CDR3 coding DNA: TGTGCCAGCGTCTCCGGGACAGGCTACGAGCAGTACTTC.

V usage is TRBV5-4 and J usage is TRBJ1-2; possibly TRBD1 for D (5 bases). CDR3 length: 16 amino acids. Germline V lookup: CDR1 SGHNT, CDR2 YYREEE (reference sequence). With 0 bases removed from V and 0 bases from J, the gap between germline ends came to 12 bases. CDR3 region: CASSLEEGRANYGYTF. The CDR3 bases are TGTGCCAGCAGCTTGGAGGAGGGACGAGCTAACTATGGCTACACCTTC. The entire variable domain, with the rest obtained from reference TRBV5-4 and TRBJ1-2, is as follows: ETGVTQSPTHLIKTRGQQVTLRCSSQSGHNTVSWYQQALGQGPQFIFQYYREEENGRGNFPPRFSGLQFPNYSSELNVNALELDDSALYLCASSLEEGRANYGYTFGSGTRLTVV.

This CDR3 is CASSLSRGRLSGANVLTF. DNA of the CDR3: TGTGCCAGCAGTTTATCGCGAGGAAGGTTATCCGGGGCCAACGTCCTGACTTTC. The V and J genes are TRBV27 and TRBJ2-6; no reliable D call. Looked up from germline, CDR1 is MNHEY and CDR2 is SMNVEV (reference sequence). V lost 0 bases and J lost 4, with 16 bases in between. The CDR3 sequence is 18 residues long.

The chain carries TRBV5-1 and TRBJ2-6; D gene unclear. The germline V gene has CDR1 SGHRS and CDR2 YFSETQ. V was cut by 7 bases and J by 0 bases, with 5 bases left in between. CDR3 length: 13 amino acids. The CDR3, as DNA: TGCGCCAGCTGCGTCTCTGGGGCCAACGTCCTGACTTTC. It yields the protein CASCVSGANVLTF.

The chain carries TRBV2 and TRBJ1-3, with D uncertain. This CDR3 region has 15 residues. V dropped 1 base and J dropped 3 bases, with 10 bases sitting between them. Germline loops: CDR1 SNHLY, CDR2 FYNNEI. DNA for the CDR3: TGTGCCAGCAGTGAAGACAGCGGTTATGGAAACACCATATATTTT. It codes for CASSEDSGYGNTIYF.

This chain links TRBV5-1 with TRBJ1-1; D may be TRBD1 (5 bases). This CDR3 is built from 14 residues. Trimming shortened V by 5 bases and J by 0 bases, and 11 bases separated the two germline ends. Germline V CDR1 and CDR2: SGHRS, YFSETQ. CDR3: CASRDTTMNTEAFF. The CDR3 bases are TGCGCCAGCAGGGACACAACCATGAACACTGAAGCTTTCTTT. The complete variable domain, with remaining parts taken from reference TRBV5-1 and TRBJ1-1, reads KAGVTQTPRYLIKTRGQQVTLSCSPISGHRSVSWYQQTPGQGLQFLFEYFSETQRNKGNFPGRFSGRQFSNSRSEMNVSTLELGDSALYLCASRDTTMNTEAFFGQGTRLTVV.

This clone was seen just once. The chain couples TRBV27 to TRBJ2-1; 7 bases fit TRBD2. CDR1 is MNHEY, CDR2 SMNVEV, per germline (reference sequence). J was trimmed by 2 bases and V by 3 bases; bases with no gene match: 4. This CDR3 comprises 15 residues. The DNA of the CDR3 is TGTGCCAGCAGTTTGTGGGGGGGGACCTACAATGAGCAGTTCTTC. Protein sequence: CASSLWGGTYNEQFF.

Only one count was recorded for this clone. Other DNA sequences in the sample encode the same CDR3. V gene TRBV9 combines with J gene TRBJ2-7, with D unclear. CDR3 length equals 12 residues. In germline, CDR1 is SGDLS, CDR2 YYNGEE. V lost 4 bases and J 0 bases, leaving 5 bases between the germline ends. The CDR3 region has the DNA TGTGCCAGCAGCCCAGACTCCTACGAGCAGTACTTC. As protein: CASSPDSYEQYF.

The chain uses TRBV7-7 and TRBJ2-5; TRBD1 might be the D (5 bases). The CDR3 is made up of 17 amino acids. The V gene lost 3 bases and the J gene lost 5 bases, with 22 bases spanning the gap. CDR1 and CDR2 from the germline V gene are SSHAT and FNYEAQ (reference sequence). CDR3 coding DNA: TGTGCCAGCAGCTTCGGGCAGGGATTAAACGTCTGGGAGACCCAGTACTTC. Its protein product is CASSFGQGLNVWETQYF.

The V call is TRBV15, the J call TRBJ2-2; 7 nucleotides match TRBD2. The CDR3 contains 14 residues. Per the germline V gene, CDR1 is LNHNV and CDR2 is YYDKDF (reference sequence). V lost 8 bases to trimming and J lost 4 bases; unmatched junction nucleotides: 7. CDR3 sequence (DNA): TGTGCCACCGACCGGGACTACTCCACCGGGGAGCTGTTTTTT. Its translation is CATDRDYSTGELFF.

This clone was observed once. The chain combines TRBV5-1 with TRBJ1-1; TRBD1 is a possible D gene (5 bases). The ends were cut back, 4 bases at V and 8 bases at J, with 12 bases in the middle. Germline CDR1 reads SGHRS; CDR2 reads YFSETQ. The CDR3 has 12 amino acids. CDR3 sequence: CASSRGREEAFF. Here the CDR3 DNA reads TGCGCCAGCAGCAGGGGCCGTGAAGAAGCTTTCTTT.

The chain joins TRBV18 to TRBJ1-1; D not certain. This CDR3 spans 15 amino acids. The germline gives CDR1 KGHSH, CDR2 LQKENI. V was cut by 0 bases and J by 0 bases, with 8 bases left in between. The CDR3 protein is CASSPPTRLNTEAFF. CDR3 sequence (DNA): TGTGCCAGCTCACCACCAACGAGGTTGAACACTGAAGCTTTCTTT.

V and J are TRBV5-1 and TRBJ1-2; perhaps TRBD1 as D (5 bases). This CDR3 region has 12 residues. Trimming shortened V by 4 bases and J by 7 bases, and 11 bases separated the two germline ends. Per germline, CDR1 SGHRS and CDR2 YFSETQ. CDR3 sequence: CASSVSGGGYTF. The CDR3 nucleotides are TGCGCCAGCAGCGTCTCGGGGGGTGGCTACACCTTC.

V usage is TRBV7-9 and J usage is TRBJ1-1; no reliable D call. The V gene lost 5 bases and the J gene lost 11 bases, with 21 bases spanning the gap. Per the germline V gene, CDR1 is SEHNR and CDR2 is FQNEAQ (reference sequence). The CDR3 contains 14 residues. The CDR3: CASSGSGSVHRAFF. CDR3 DNA: TGTGCCAGCAGCGGTTCCGGGTCCGTACATAGGGCTTTCTTT.

The chain joins TRBV5-1 to TRBJ2-5; 12 nucleotides align to TRBD2. CDR1 and CDR2 from the germline V gene are SGHRS and YFSETQ. This CDR3 is 17 amino acids long. Trimming took 0 bases from V and 5 from J; bases not matched to a gene: 8. This CDR3 is CASSLGASGRVLETQYF. The DNA of the CDR3 is TGCGCCAGCAGCTTGGGTGCTAGCGGGAGGGTTTTGGAGACCCAGTACTTC.

The rearrangement links TRBV11-3 to TRBJ2-5; D unresolved. Trimming stripped 0 bases from V and 3 bases from J, with 8 bases between. This CDR3 region has 14 residues. In germline, CDR1 is SGHNT, CDR2 YENEEA. CDR3 sequence reads: CASSLEESEETQYF. Here the CDR3 DNA reads TGTGCCAGCAGCTTAGAGGAGTCGGAAGAGACCCAGTACTTC. Full variable domain (missing parts from reference TRBV11-3 and TRBJ2-5): EAGVVQSPRYKIIEKKQPVAFWCNPISGHNTLYWYLQNLGQGPELLIRYENEEAVDDSQLPKDRFSAERLKGVDSTLKIQPAELGDSAVYLCASSLEESEETQYFGPGTRLLVL.

The chain employs TRBV27 and TRBJ1-2, with 9 bases that match TRBD1. Trimming at V came to 5 bases and at J to 8 bases, leaving 3 bases not matched to a gene. Germline-derived CDR1 and CDR2 are MNHEY and SMNVEV (reference sequence). The CDR3 has 12 amino acids. The CDR3 is CASSRTGGGYTF. The CDR3 DNA reads as TGTGCCAGCAGTAGAACAGGGGGCGGCTACACCTTC.

The chain combines TRBV29-1 with TRBJ2-3; a weak D match, TRBD1 (6 bases). V lost 7 bases, J lost 4 bases, and 12 bases lay in between. The CDR3 sequence is 12 residues long. CDR1 and CDR2 (germline): SQVTM, ANQGSEA. The CDR3 protein is CSGTGNADTQYF. For the CDR3, the DNA is TGCAGCGGTACAGGGAATGCAGATACGCAGTATTTT.

The chain links TRBV5-1 to TRBJ1-1, with D possibly matching TRBD1 (6 bases). Trimming left V 8 bases short and J 0 bases short, with 8 bases between. The germline V gene has CDR1 SGHRS and CDR2 YFSETQ. CDR3 length: 12 amino acids. In DNA, the CDR3 is TGCGCCAGTGGACAGTTGAACACTGAAGCTTTCTTT. This encodes CASGQLNTEAFF.

The chain's CDR3 is CASSDVTSGSFQETQYF. The CDR3 nucleotides read TGTGCCAGCAGTGATGTGACTAGCGGGAGTTTTCAAGAGACCCAGTACTTC. This chain joins TRBV6-1 and TRBJ2-5; 12 bases are a match to TRBD2. Germline CDR1 is MNHNS and CDR2 is SASEGT. CDR3 size: 17 residues. The V and J ends lost 3 bases and 2 bases, in that order; junction bases with no gene match: 7.

The chain has TRBV30 and TRBJ1-2; 7 positions agree with TRBD1. Germline values: CDR1 GTSNPN, CDR2 SVGIG (reference sequence). V dropped 2 bases and J dropped 4; count of bases not matched to a gene: 7. CDR3 length: 14 amino acids. This CDR3 is CAWSWDSLLYGYTF. The DNA for the CDR3 is TGTGCCTGGAGTTGGGACAGCCTCCTCTATGGCTACACCTTC.

This clone was found a few times. As DNA, the CDR3 is TGTGCCAGCACCCCTGAGGGATGGAACACTGAAGCTTTCTTT. Translating it yields CASTPEGWNTEAFF. The chain employs TRBV7-9 and TRBJ1-1; D is uncertain. The CDR3 runs to 14 residues. In germline, CDR1 is SEHNR, CDR2 FQNEAQ (reference sequence). Trimming removed 7 bases at V and 1 base at J, with 13 bases between.